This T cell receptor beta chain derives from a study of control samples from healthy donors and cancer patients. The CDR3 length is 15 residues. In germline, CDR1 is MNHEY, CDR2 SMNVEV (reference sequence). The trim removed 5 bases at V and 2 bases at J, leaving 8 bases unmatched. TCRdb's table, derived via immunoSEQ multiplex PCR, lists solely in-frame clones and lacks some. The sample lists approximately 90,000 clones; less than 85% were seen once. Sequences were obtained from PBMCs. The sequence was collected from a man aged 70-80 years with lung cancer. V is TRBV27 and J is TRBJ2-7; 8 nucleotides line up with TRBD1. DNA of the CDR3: TGTGCCAGCAGTGCCGGGACAGGTCGACCCTACGAGCAGTACTTC. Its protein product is CASSAGTGRPYEQYF.